These 17 T cell receptor beta chains were sequenced from one sample in a study of T-cell reconstitution after alpha-beta-depleted transplantation in children (dated by TCRdb to 2016 to 2018). The sample's treatment or condition label, in plain terms: allogeneic hematopoietic cell transplantation with graft depleted of TCRalphabeta T cells and CD19 B cells. The library was prepared using PCR. This sample was sequenced with an Illumina HiSeq 2500. To normalize quantification of the TCRbeta repertoire, the TCR libraries were built with molecular barcoding that relied on unique molecular identifiers. TCRdb cleaned the public reads at Q25 with fastp, built clones with MiXCR and kept in-frame beta chains. For every CDR3 protein sequence, its rows merge into one entry that carries the most common genes and DNA. The sample table records roughly 490,000 distinct CDR3 sequences; about an eighth of these occur just once. The ten top clones hold about 14% of the sample.

This material consisted of PBMCs, mostly from graft donor cells, taken 180 days after TCRalphabeta/CD19-depleted stem cell transplant. These receptors came from a female patient aged 2-15 years who had a stem cell transplant for aplastic anemia, so the T cells may come from the graft donor.

This clonotype has a count of ten or more. The V call is TRBV28, the J call TRBJ2-7; D unclear. Deletions cut 7 bases from V and 5 bases from J, with 9 bases between. CDR3 size: 11 residues. CDR1 is MDHEN and CDR2 is SYDVKM in the germline V gene. Here the CDR3 DNA reads TGTGCCAGCACCAGGTGGAACGAGCAGTACTTC. Amino acids: CASTRWNEQYF.

This clonotype was counted many times. The rearrangement links TRBV19 to TRBJ1-1; possible D gene TRBD1, 5 bases. The CDR3 length is 13 residues. V shed 6 bases and J shed 6 bases, with 14 bases lying between them. The germline CDR1 and CDR2 sequences are LNHDA and SQIVND (reference sequence). CDR3 coding DNA: TGTGCCAGTAGCTCCAGGGTTGTAGCTGAAGCTTTCTTT. This translates into CASSSRVVAEAFF.

J is TRBJ1-5 and V is TRBV18, with D hard to call. CDR1 KGHSH and CDR2 LQKENI come from the germline V gene. The V and J ends lost 6 bases and 2 bases respectively, with 11 bases between them. The CDR3 has 14 residues. In nucleotides, the CDR3 is TGTGCCAGCTCGGCCGCCGGGGGCAATCAGCCCCAGCATTTT. Protein: CASSAAGGNQPQHF.

The chain couples TRBV20-1 to TRBJ2-3; D perhaps matches TRBD1 (5 bases). The V and J ends lost 1 base and 4 bases respectively, with 9 bases between them. The CDR3 length is 13 residues. The germline gives CDR1 DFQATT, CDR2 SNEGSKA (reference sequence). In nucleotides, the CDR3 is TGCAGTGCTAGAGGGGGCAGGTCAGATACGCAGTATTTT. Amino acids: CSARGGRSDTQYF.

The chain has TRBV20-1 and TRBJ2-5; 11 bases line up with TRBD2. CDR1 DFQATT and CDR2 SNEGSKA come from the germline V gene (reference sequence). V dropped 1 base and J dropped 2; count of bases not matched to a gene: 3. The CDR3 is 15 residues long. The CDR3 DNA follows: TGCAGTGCTAGAGTAGGGACTAGCGGACAAGAGACCCAGTACTTC. It translates to CSARVGTSGQETQYF.

This clonotype showed up many times. The CDR3 reads CASSPKWGRKTQYF. The CDR3 region has the DNA TGTGCCAGCAGCCCCAAATGGGGCCGGAAGACCCAGTACTTC. This chain links TRBV9 with TRBJ2-5, with TRBD1 as a possible D gene (5 bases). Looked up from germline, CDR1 is SGDLS and CDR2 is YYNGEE. CDR3 size: 14 residues. V lost 4 bases and J 6 bases, leaving 16 bases between the germline ends.

This clonotype was seen more than once but under ten times. This chain uses TRBV15 with TRBJ2-1; TRBD1 aligns across 9 bases. Germline trimming cut 9 bases from V and 5 bases from J; bases unmatched to any gene: 11. In germline, CDR1 is LNHNV, CDR2 YYDKDF (reference sequence). The CDR3 length is 15 residues. In DNA, the CDR3 is TGTGCCACAGCAGGGGGGGGACAGGGTAACAATGAGCAGTTCTTC. Its translation: CATAGGGQGNNEQFF.

This clonotype was detected a few times. The V call is TRBV11-2, the J call TRBJ1-4; TRBD1 agrees at 7 bases. The CDR3 contains 20 residues. The V and J ends lost 5 bases and 2 bases, in that order; junction bases with no gene match: 20. Germline-derived CDR1 and CDR2 are SGHAT and FQNNGV. The CDR3 region is CASSLRDSTIFRSTNEKLFF. The CDR3 region has the DNA TGTGCCAGCAGCCTCCGGGACAGTACCATTTTCAGAAGCACTAATGAAAAACTGTTTTTT.

This clonotype came up a few times. The chain combines TRBV5-1 with TRBJ2-2; a possible D gene is TRBD2 (5 bases). Germline lookup yields CDR1 SGHRS and CDR2 YFSETQ. The V end was cut by 0 bases, the J end by 4 bases, with 13 bases between. The CDR3 contains 16 residues. In DNA, the CDR3 is TGCGCCAGCAGCTTGGAGCCCGGGAAGGGCACCGGGGAGCTGTTTTTT. Translating gives CASSLEPGKGTGELFF. Supplemented by reference TRBV5-1 and TRBJ2-2, the full variable domain reads KAGVTQTPRYLIKTRGQQVTLSCSPISGHRSVSWYQQTPGQGLQFLFEYFSETQRNKGNFPGRFSGRQFSNSRSEMNVSTLELGDSALYLCASSLEPGKGTGELFFGEGSRLTVL.

The chain links TRBV15 to TRBJ1-5, with D perhaps matching TRBD1 (5 bases). Deletions cut 0 bases from V and 4 bases from J, with 16 bases between. Germline V gene sequence: CDR1 LNHNV, CDR2 YYDKDF (reference sequence). This CDR3 is 17 amino acids long. Here the CDR3 reads CATSRDPPPGSNQPQHF. In nucleotides, the CDR3 is TGTGCCACCAGCAGAGATCCCCCCCCAGGGTCTAATCAGCCCCAGCATTTT.

This clonotype came up a few times. The V call is TRBV6-2 or TRBV6-3, the J call TRBJ2-3; D not resolved. This CDR3 spans 11 amino acids. Trimming left V 10 bases short and J 4 bases short, with 9 bases between. Germline V lookup: CDR1 MNHEY, CDR2 SVGEGT. CDR3 DNA sequence: TGTGCCACCTGGAAGCCAGATACGCAGTATTTT. Residues: CATWKPDTQYF.

The chain uses TRBV7-9 and TRBJ1-5; D is ambiguous. CDR3 length equals 14 residues. With 2 bases removed from V and 8 bases from J, the gap between germline ends came to 13 bases. Germline CDR1 SEHNR, CDR2 FQNEAQ (reference sequence). As DNA, the CDR3 is TGTGCCAGCAGCTTACCGGGCCCAGCCAAGCCCCAGCATTTT. Translating it yields CASSLPGPAKPQHF.

The chain combines TRBV7-2 with TRBJ1-1, with 8 bases matching TRBD1. The V segment lost 5 bases and the J segment 1 base; nucleotides outside the gene matches: 9. The CDR3 is made up of 16 amino acids. Germline CDR1 is SGHTA and CDR2 is FQGNSA. For the CDR3, the DNA is TGTGCCAGCAGCCGAGTGGGGGGGACAGGGAACACTGAAGCTTTCTTT. The encoded protein is CASSRVGGTGNTEAFF.

V usage is TRBV9 and J usage is TRBJ1-1; D call uncertain. The ends were cut back, 3 bases at V and 6 bases at J, with 12 bases in the middle. Germline CDR1 is SGDLS and CDR2 is YYNGEE. The CDR3 loop spans 13 amino acids. The CDR3 nucleotides are TGTGCCAGCAGCGCTCCGCGGGGTTCTGAAGCTTTCTTT. Amino acids: CASSAPRGSEAFF.

This clonotype was detected only a few times. V gene TRBV7-2 combines with J gene TRBJ2-1; D could derive from TRBD1 or TRBD2 (6 bases each). Germline-derived CDR1 and CDR2 are SGHTA and FQGNSA. V lost 3 bases, J lost 7 bases, and 19 bases lay in between. This CDR3 has 16 amino acids. DNA of the CDR3: TGTGCCAGCAGCTTTCAGTCGGGGGCGCGGTGGAATGAGCAGTTCTTC. This translates into CASSFQSGARWNEQFF.

The chain couples TRBV28 to TRBJ2-1; the match to TRBD2 covers 11 bases. There are 14 residues in the CDR3. Germline loops: CDR1 MDHEN, CDR2 SYDVKM. Germline trimming cut 7 bases from V and 4 bases from J; bases unmatched to any gene: 3. Written as DNA, the CDR3 is TGTGCCAGCACTTCTAGCGGGAGGTACAATGAGCAGTTCTTC. This sequence encodes CASTSSGRYNEQFF.

This clonotype was seen a handful of times. This rearrangement joins TRBV10-3 to TRBJ2-7; the D gene is possibly TRBD2 (5 bases). Trimming pared 10 bases from V and 6 bases from J, leaving 19 bases between. There are 13 residues in the CDR3. CDR1 is ENHRY, CDR2 SYGVKD, per germline. The DNA of the CDR3 is TGTGCCACCGGACCGGACTTTCTTGGCGAGCAGTACGTC. Protein product: CATGPDFLGEQYV.